These 9 T cell receptor beta chains came from one sample sequenced in a study of spatial heterogeneity in lung cancer. Time point reported: blood at routine non-recurrence follow-up after resection. Whole RNA came from tumor, nontumor lung or frozen PBMC and was sequenced without being sorted. TCRdb reprocessed the 5' RACE reads via MiXCR and lists one record per CDR3 protein. Among some 110,000 distinct CDR3 sequences listed, 12% were seen once. Sequences were derived from PBMCs, sampled at follow-up. These receptors were obtained from a male donor with early-stage non-small cell lung cancer.

This clonotype was found many times. The chain recombines TRBV20-1 with TRBJ1-1; weak D call: TRBD1 (5 bases). This CDR3 is built from 16 residues. CDR1 is DFQATT and CDR2 is SNEGSKA in the germline V gene (reference sequence). Deletions cut 0 bases from V and 0 bases from J, with 14 bases between. CDR3 amino acids: CSARDEGIPMNTEAFF. For the CDR3, the DNA is TGCAGTGCTAGAGATGAGGGGATCCCCATGAACACTGAAGCTTTCTTT.

This clonotype appeared many times. J is TRBJ1-1 and V is TRBV12-3 or TRBV12-4, with D perhaps matching TRBD1 (6 bases). This CDR3 contains 13 residues. Trimming removed 3 bases at V and 6 bases at J, with 11 bases between. The CDR3 region is CASSFRGSAEAFF. The CDR3 DNA sequence: TGTGCCAGCAGTTTCAGGGGCTCGGCTGAAGCTTTCTTT.

This clonotype was seen many times. J is TRBJ1-3 and V is TRBV11-2, with D possibly TRBD1 on 6 matching bases. This CDR3 spans 13 amino acids. Germline V CDR1 and CDR2: SGHAT, FQNNGV. Deletions cut 2 bases from V and 7 bases from J, with 9 bases between. CDR3 nucleotides: TGTGCCAGCAGCTTAACAGGGTACAACACCATATATTTT. Its translation: CASSLTGYNTIYF.

The DNA for the CDR3 is TGTGCCAGCAGCCGGGGCCCGAGCTCCTACAATGAGCAGTTCTTC. Protein product: CASSRGPSSYNEQFF. V and J are TRBV12-3 or TRBV12-4 and TRBJ2-1; D tentatively fits TRBD1 or TRBD2 (5 bases each). CDR3 size: 15 residues. The V end was cut by 6 bases, the J end by 0 bases, with 12 bases between.

The sample holds many counts of this clonotype. The chain has TRBV12-5 and TRBJ2-5, with unresolved D. Germline values: CDR1 LGHNT, CDR2 FRNRAP. This CDR3 is built from 12 residues. Trimming left V 1 base short and J 2 bases short, with 2 bases between. CDR3 amino acids: CASGLEQETQYF. Written as DNA, the CDR3 is TGTGCTAGTGGTTTGGAACAAGAGACCCAGTACTTC.

This clonotype came up a few times. V is TRBV7-2 and J is TRBJ1-5; 7 bases agree with TRBD1. The CDR3 length is 14 residues. CDR1 and CDR2 (germline): SGHTA, FQGNSA. The trim removed 1 base at V and 6 bases at J, leaving 3 bases unmatched. The CDR3 sequence is CASSLDRGTQPQHF. The CDR3 nucleotides read TGTGCCAGCAGCTTAGACAGGGGAACTCAGCCCCAGCATTTT. Drawing the rest from reference TRBV7-2 and TRBJ1-5, the complete variable domain is GAGVSQSPSNKVTEKGKDVELRCDPISGHTALYWYRQSLGQGLEFLIYFQGNSAPDKSGLPSDRFSAERTGGSVSTLTIQRTQQEDSAVYLCASSLDRGTQPQHFGDGTRLSIL.

This chain joins TRBV5-1 and TRBJ2-2; 7 positions agree with TRBD1. The CDR3 totals 16 residues. J lost 0 bases, V lost 0 bases, and 2 bases had no gene match. The germline V gene encodes CDR1 SGHRS and CDR2 YFSETQ. CDR3 loop: CASSLETGTNTGELFF. CDR3 bases: TGCGCCAGCAGCTTGGAGACAGGGACGAACACCGGGGAGCTGTTTTTT.

This chain joins TRBV28 and TRBJ2-1, with D hard to call. With 2 bases removed from V and 3 bases from J, the gap between germline ends came to 17 bases. Per germline, CDR1 MDHEN and CDR2 SYDVKM. This CDR3 contains 17 residues. The CDR3 here is CASSLGRAQLYYNEQFF. For the CDR3, the DNA is TGTGCCAGCAGTTTAGGCAGAGCACAATTATACTACAATGAGCAGTTCTTC.

Many counts were recorded for this clonotype. J is TRBJ1-1 and V is TRBV24-1, with D unresolved. Trimming removed 5 bases from V and 2 bases from J, with 8 bases in between. CDR1 KGHDR and CDR2 SFDVKD come from the germline V gene. The CDR3 covers 13 residues. The CDR3 region is CATSVGFNTEAFF. As DNA, the CDR3 is TGTGCCACCAGTGTAGGGTTCAACACTGAAGCTTTCTTT.